This T cell receptor (beta chain) was profiled in a study of blood T cells in healthy people across ages. This clonotype was recorded a few times. What it binds is not known. Study-wide findings and caveats: Per million T cells, TCR beta diversity dropped roughly linearly as age increased.

The second PCR ran about 6 to 12 cycles with a sample-barcoded 5' primer and J-beta primers. TCRdb called the 5' RACE reads again in MiXCR, with one record for every CDR3 protein. Altogether about 1 million distinct CDR3 sequences are present, 40% to 45% being singletons, with the ten largest covering 18%. Germline CDR1 reads WNHNN; CDR2 reads SYGVQD (reference sequence). The CDR3 length is 14 residues. Samples had at least 7 million PBMCs isolated from them. This receptor was taken from a woman aged 60-75 years in good health. The sample comprised blood. The chain employs TRBV10-1 and TRBJ2-4; possible D gene TRBD2, 5 bases. The assigned J gene may be wrong: the sequence end matches TRBJ2-5 better. The CDR3 here is CASSEGSRGETQYF. The CDR3 DNA is TGCGCCAGCAGTGAGGGAAGTCGGGGAGAGACCCAGTACTTC.